Presented here are 25 T cell receptor beta chains from one specimen sequenced in a study of cytomegalovirus exposure and HLA in healthy donors. Vbeta (60) and Jbeta (13) primers were used in the PCR. Measured with immunoSEQ multiplex PCR; TCRdb has only the in-frame clones, and not every one. The sample holds around 74,000 clones, around 80% seen once. The sample consisted of PBMCs. These receptors were taken from a man aged 25-45 years in good health and CMV-seronegative.

CDR3 loop: CASRVASGYEQYF. The CDR3 DNA is TGTGCCAGCAGGGTCGCCTCGGGGTACGAGCAGTACTTC. The V and J genes are TRBV7-2 and TRBJ2-7, with a weak D call TRBD2 (5 bases). The CDR3 sequence is 13 residues long. V was cut by 6 bases and J by 4 bases, with 13 bases left in between. The germline CDR1 and CDR2 sequences are SGHTA and FQGNSA.

This clone occurred a few times. The chain links TRBV6-6 to TRBJ2-7, with a tentative D call TRBD2 (6 bases). This CDR3 has 14 amino acids. Per germline, CDR1 MNHNY and CDR2 SVGAGI (reference sequence). V lost 6 bases and J 5 bases, leaving 17 bases between the germline ends. CDR3 nucleotides: TGTGCCAGCAGAAGACCGGGTAGCGGTAACGAGCAGTACTTC. As protein: CASRRPGSGNEQYF.

This chain uses TRBV2 with TRBJ2-7, with a weak D call TRBD1 (6 bases). The CDR3 contains 16 residues. V was cut by 5 bases and J by 3 bases, with 20 bases left in between. CDR1 and CDR2 (germline): SNHLY, FYNNEI. The CDR3 DNA is TGTGCCAGCAGTTACCCGGTACAGGGCAACAACTACGAGCAGTACTTC. It encodes CASSYPVQGNNYEQYF.

The chain uses TRBV4-3 and TRBJ2-2; TRBD2 matches 8 bases. CDR1 and CDR2 from the germline V gene are LGHNA and YSLEER. CDR3 size: 17 residues. The junction had 13 bases not matched to a gene; V was cut back by 4 bases and J by 6 bases. As DNA, the CDR3 is TGCGCCAGCAGCCTCCTATCCGGGGGGGGGCCGTCCGGGGAGCTGTTTTTT. Its protein product is CASSLLSGGGPSGELFF.

The J gene is TRBJ2-7, the V gene TRBV4-2, with 8 bases lining up with TRBD1. CDR3 length equals 16 residues. Trimming at V came to 4 bases and at J to 6 bases, leaving 14 bases not matched to a gene. Germline V gene lookup returns CDR1 LGHNA and CDR2 YNFKEQ. CDR3 coding DNA: TGTGCCAGCAGCCCCCGTCCGGGACAGGTTTTCGTCGAGCAGTACTTC. It yields the protein CASSPRPGQVFVEQYF.

V and J are TRBV30 and TRBJ1-1; D gene unclear. V lost 2 bases and J lost 0, with 7 bases in between. Germline V lookup: CDR1 GTSNPN, CDR2 SVGIG (reference sequence). This CDR3 spans 13 amino acids. CDR3 DNA sequence: TGTGCCTGGAGTACGGGGATGAACACTGAAGCTTTCTTT. It is translated as CAWSTGMNTEAFF.

The rearrangement uses TRBV18 and TRBJ2-5; 7 positions agree with TRBD1. The germline CDR1 and CDR2 sequences are KGHSH and LQKENI. CDR3 size: 15 residues. With 8 bases clipped from V and 5 bases from J, the junction kept 14 bases outside the gene matches. This CDR3 reads CASALRNRGGETQYF. For the CDR3, the DNA is TGTGCCAGCGCACTTCGGAACAGGGGTGGGGAGACCCAGTACTTC.

This clone has only a few counts. The rearrangement links TRBV6-5 to TRBJ1-5; 7 nucleotides agree with TRBD1. V gave up 6 bases and J gave up 9 bases; unmatched junction bases: 5. This CDR3 has 12 residues. The germline CDR1 and CDR2 sequences are MNHEY and SVGAGI. The CDR3 region has the DNA TGTGCCAGCAGACAGGGGCAGGGGCCCCAGCATTTT. This codes for CASRQGQGPQHF.

This rearrangement joins TRBV29-1 to TRBJ2-3; a weak D match, TRBD2 (6 bases). This CDR3 is built from 13 residues. Germline CDR1 SQVTM, CDR2 ANQGSEA. Deletions cut 1 base from V and 5 bases from J, with 10 bases between. The DNA for the CDR3 is TGCAGCGTTGAAGCGGGCGGGGAAGATACGCAGTATTTT. This encodes CSVEAGGEDTQYF.

This clone was counted a single time. The chain carries TRBV2 and TRBJ2-5, with D unclear. Judging by the DNA end, TRBJ2-7 fits better; the J call may be wrong. This CDR3 is built from 15 residues. CDR1 and CDR2 from the germline V gene are SNHLY and FYNNEI. CDR3 in amino acids: CASSEISVFSYEQYF. For the CDR3, the DNA is TGTGCCAGCAGTGAAATCTCGGTTTTCTCCTACGAGCAGTACTTC.

The rearrangement uses TRBV30 and TRBJ1-5; D not resolved. CDR3 length: 17 residues. The V end was cut by 3 bases, the J end by 2 bases, with 20 bases between. CDR1 is GTSNPN, CDR2 SVGIG, per germline (reference sequence). The CDR3 nucleotides are TGTGCCTGGAGCGCCAAAGGGAGGGTCCATGGCAATCAGCCCCAGCATTTT. This codes for CAWSAKGRVHGNQPQHF.

The chain has TRBV30 and TRBJ2-2; D remains unclear. The CDR3 consists of 14 residues. Germline V gene data show CDR1 as GTSNPN and CDR2 as SVGIG (reference sequence). V shed 3 bases and J shed 7 bases, with 15 bases lying between them. CDR3 sequence: CAWSTARSYGELFF. The DNA for the CDR3 is TGTGCCTGGAGCACAGCTCGATCCTACGGGGAGCTGTTTTTT.

This clone was detected once. The rearrangement uses TRBV15 and TRBJ2-5, with a weak D call TRBD1 (6 bases). TRBJ2-7 explains the end of the DNA better; the J call may be wrong. Germline CDR1 LNHNV, CDR2 YYDKDF (reference sequence). The CDR3 covers 15 residues. The CDR3 is CATSRGRQGTYEQYF. CDR3 DNA: TGTGCCACCAGCAGAGGTAGGCAGGGGACCTACGAGCAGTACTTC.

J is TRBJ2-1 and V is TRBV4-1, with TRBD2 matching 10 bases. V lost 3 bases and J lost 6; bases outside the gene matches: 11. This CDR3 is built from 17 residues. CDR1 MGHRA and CDR2 YSYEKL come from the germline V gene. The CDR3 is CASSHPSGRALGNEQFF. DNA for the CDR3: TGCGCCAGCAGCCACCCAAGCGGGAGGGCCCTAGGCAATGAGCAGTTCTTC.

The rearrangement uses TRBV5-1 and TRBJ2-2; no clear D. The CDR3 contains 14 residues. Germline CDR1 SGHRS, CDR2 YFSETQ. With 2 bases removed from V and 3 bases from J, the gap between germline ends came to 8 bases. The CDR3 DNA follows: TGCGCCAGCAGCTTCGCCCAGGACACCGGGGAGCTGTTTTTT. Translated, it gives CASSFAQDTGELFF.

This sequence joins TRBV5-4 and TRBJ2-1; perhaps TRBD2 as D (7 bases). Trimming removed 4 bases at V and 1 base at J, with 15 bases between. The CDR3 length is 16 residues. CDR1 and CDR2 from the germline V gene are SGHNT and YYREEE (reference sequence). CDR3 sequence reads: CASSRGGRGSYNEQFF. The CDR3 nucleotides are TGTGCCAGCAGCCGAGGGGGGAGGGGGTCCTACAATGAGCAGTTCTTC.

The chain recombines TRBV19 with TRBJ2-2, with TRBD1 identical over 12 bases. Trimming took 6 bases from V and 7 from J; bases not matched to a gene: 6. The CDR3 spans 15 residues. Germline assignment: CDR1 LNHDA and CDR2 SQIVND (reference sequence). Written as DNA, the CDR3 is TGTGCCAGTAGCCCGGGACAGGGGGCTAGCGGGGAGCTGTTTTTT. Protein: CASSPGQGASGELFF.

The CDR3 nucleotides read TGTGCCACTGCCCGGGACAGGGGGACTGAAGCTTTCTTT. Protein product: CATARDRGTEAFF. V is TRBV19 and J is TRBJ1-1, with 11 bases lining up with TRBD1. Germline CDR1 and CDR2: LNHDA and SQIVND (reference sequence). The CDR3 length is 13 residues. V trimming: 10 bases; J trimming: 5 bases; junction bases outside the gene matches: 6.

The chain uses TRBV11-2 and TRBJ2-1, with 7 bases lining up with TRBD2. In germline, CDR1 is SGHAT, CDR2 FQNNGV. The CDR3 covers 15 residues. J lost 7 bases, V lost 7 bases, and 13 bases had no gene match. Written as DNA, the CDR3 is TGTGCCAGCATCCCCGGGCTAGCGGCCTTAAATGAGCAGTTCTTC. Protein product: CASIPGLAALNEQFF. Full variable domain (remainder filled in from reference TRBV11-2 and TRBJ2-1): EAGVAQSPRYKIIEKRQSVAFWCNPISGHATLYWYQQILGQGPKLLIQFQNNGVVDDSQLPKDRFSAERLKGVDSTLKIQPAKLEDSAVYLCASIPGLAALNEQFFGPGTRLTVL.

This clone was detected once. The V and J genes are TRBV21-1 and TRBJ1-3. TRBV21-1 constitutes a pseudogene. CDR3 length: 13 amino acids. DNA of the CDR3: TGTGCCAGCAGCAAACGGGCTGGAAACACCATATATTTT. Protein product: CASSKRAGNTIYF.

This clone was recorded a few times. The CDR3 bases are TGTGCCAGCAATAGCGGGATCTACAATGAGCAGTTCTTC. Amino acid sequence: CASNSGIYNEQFF. The chain carries TRBV2 and TRBJ2-1; 8 positions match TRBD2. Losses at the gene ends were 7 bases for V and 3 bases for J; bases not matched to a gene: 2. The CDR3 is 13 residues long. The germline V gene encodes CDR1 SNHLY and CDR2 FYNNEI.

This sequence joins TRBV5-8 and TRBJ2-7; maybe TRBD2 (6 bases). This CDR3 contains 14 residues. The germline V gene has CDR1 SGHTS and CDR2 YDEGEE. The V gene lost 4 bases and the J gene lost 0 bases, with 11 bases spanning the gap. This CDR3 reads CASSGRDASYEQYF. CDR3 coding DNA: TGTGCCAGCAGCGGGCGGGACGCCTCCTACGAGCAGTACTTC.

This clone was detected only a few times. One end of the junction varies from germline; a read error may be responsible. This rearrangement joins TRBV5-6 to TRBJ1-1; D may be TRBD1 (6 bases). Germline CDR1 reads SGHDT; CDR2 reads YYEEEE. The CDR3 is made up of 15 amino acids. The CDR3 DNA is TGTTCCAGCAGCACCAGGGGTCATTGGATCACTGAAGCTTTCTTT. Protein sequence: CSSSTRGHWITEAFF. Looking up the rest from reference TRBV5-6 and TRBJ1-1 gives the full variable domain: DAGVTQSPTHLIKTRGQQVTLRCSPKSGHDTVSWYQQALGQGPQFIFQYYEEEERQRGNFPDRFSGHQFPNYSSELNVNALLLGDSALYLCSSSTRGHWITEAFFGQGTRLTVV.

The rearrangement uses TRBV2 and TRBJ1-1; D is uncertain. V was cut by 4 bases and J by 4 bases, with 13 bases left in between. The CDR3 is made up of 14 amino acids. CDR1 and CDR2 (germline): SNHLY, FYNNEI. CDR3 sequence reads: CASSVSGSFTEAFF. The DNA for the CDR3 is TGTGCCAGCAGTGTTTCCGGGTCCTTCACTGAAGCTTTCTTT.

The J gene is TRBJ1-1, the V gene TRBV6-6, with D possibly TRBD1 on 6 matching bases. Deletions cut 7 bases from V and 2 bases from J, with 20 bases between. This CDR3 contains 16 residues. Germline-derived CDR1 and CDR2 are MNHNY and SVGAGI (reference sequence). Here the CDR3 reads CASNDRGGSGNTEAFF. DNA of the CDR3: TGTGCCAGCAACGACAGAGGGGGATCCGGAAACACTGAAGCTTTCTTT.